These 2 T cell receptor beta chains originate from one sample sequenced in a study of T cells expressing NK-cell markers. One entry per CDR3 protein, without DNA, is what TCRdb gives after re-calling the 5' RACE reads. This sample's table has about 110,000 distinct CDR3 sequences. The sequencing input was blood T cells: a sorted CD56 or NKG2C T cell subset, CD4+ or CD8+ T cells, or bulk PBMC T cells (not recorded which). The receptors come from a woman between 18 and 69 years old in good health.

The chain uses TRBV20-1 and TRBJ2-2; TCRdb calls TRBD1, which cannot be checked without DNA. The CDR3 consists of 13 residues. Looked up from germline, CDR1 is DFQATT and CDR2 is SNEGSKA (reference sequence). This chain's CDR3 is CSIRGANTGELFF.

J is TRBJ2-7 and V is TRBV27. The CDR3 runs to 12 residues. CDR1 and CDR2 (germline): MNHEY, SMNVEV (reference sequence). This CDR3 reads CASSLAGSEQYF.